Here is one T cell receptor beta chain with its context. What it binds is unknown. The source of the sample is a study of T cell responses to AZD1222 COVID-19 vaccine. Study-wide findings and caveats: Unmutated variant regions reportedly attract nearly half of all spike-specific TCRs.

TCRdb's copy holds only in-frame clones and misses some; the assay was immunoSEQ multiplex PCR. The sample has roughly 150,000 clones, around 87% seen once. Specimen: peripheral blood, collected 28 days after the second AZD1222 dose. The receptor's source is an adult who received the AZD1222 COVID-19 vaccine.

Here the CDR3 DNA reads TGCGCCAGCAGTGAAAAGGGGACCTACGAGCAGTACTTC. This gives the protein CASSEKGTYEQYF. The V and J genes are TRBV10-2 and TRBJ2-7; D perhaps matches TRBD1 (5 bases). Per the germline V gene, CDR1 is WSHSY and CDR2 is SAAADI. The CDR3 has 13 amino acids. V dropped 3 bases and J dropped 2 bases, with 8 bases sitting between them.